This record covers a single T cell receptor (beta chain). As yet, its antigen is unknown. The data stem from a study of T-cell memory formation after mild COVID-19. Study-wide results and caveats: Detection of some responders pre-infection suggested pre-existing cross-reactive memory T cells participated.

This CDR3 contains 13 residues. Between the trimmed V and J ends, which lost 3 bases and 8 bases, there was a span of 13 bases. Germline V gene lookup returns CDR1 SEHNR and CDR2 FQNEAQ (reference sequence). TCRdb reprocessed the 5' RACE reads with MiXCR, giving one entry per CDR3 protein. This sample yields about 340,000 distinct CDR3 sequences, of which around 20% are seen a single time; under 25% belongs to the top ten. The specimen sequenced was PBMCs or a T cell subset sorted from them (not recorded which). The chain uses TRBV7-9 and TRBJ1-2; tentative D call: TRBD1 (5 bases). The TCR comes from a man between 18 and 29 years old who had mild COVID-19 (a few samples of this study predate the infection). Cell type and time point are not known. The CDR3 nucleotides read TGTGCCAGCAGCTTGAGGCTAAGGGGAGGCTACACCTTC. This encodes CASSLRLRGGYTF.